This TCR beta chain was identified in a study of blood T cell repertoires in COVID-19. Study context: COVID-19 samples from acute and convalescent phases originated in the United States, Italy and Spain. Sample material is recorded as cDNA or gDNA derived from T cells, B-cell-depleted T cells, or PBMCs.

Repertoires were generated with immunoSEQ multiplex PCR, while TCRdb's copy carries only in-frame clones and drops some. The sample includes approximately 200,000 clones, 70% to 90% of them seen just once. Germline CDR1 is LGHDT and CDR2 is YNNKEL (reference sequence). Germline trimming cut 0 bases from V and 9 bases from J; bases unmatched to any gene: 10. The CDR3 length is 16 residues. Individuals drawn from 20 to 25 US areas were roughly 18 to 95 years old. Sequencing was performed on PBMCs or T cells enriched from blood (not recorded which). The TCR comes from a man aged 40-49 years who had recovered from COVID-19. The genes are TRBV3-1 (or the pseudogene TRBV3-2) and TRBJ2-1; 8 nucleotides align to TRBD2. The CDR3 is CASSQEIGSGIGEQFF. DNA for the CDR3: TGTGCCAGCAGCCAAGAGATTGGTAGCGGGATAGGTGAGCAGTTCTTC.